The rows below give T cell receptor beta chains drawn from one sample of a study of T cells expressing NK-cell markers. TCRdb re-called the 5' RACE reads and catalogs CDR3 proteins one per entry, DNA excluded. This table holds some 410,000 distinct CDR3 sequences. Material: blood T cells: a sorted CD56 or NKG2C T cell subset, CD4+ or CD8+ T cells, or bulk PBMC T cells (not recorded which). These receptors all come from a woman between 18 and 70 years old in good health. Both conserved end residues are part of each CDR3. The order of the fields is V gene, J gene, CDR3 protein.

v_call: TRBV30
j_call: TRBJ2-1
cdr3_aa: CASLDGSSYNEQFF

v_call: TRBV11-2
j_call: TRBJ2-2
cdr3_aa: CASSLAHSRNTGELFF

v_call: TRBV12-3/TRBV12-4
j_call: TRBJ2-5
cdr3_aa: CASSLAPPGQPPGETQYF

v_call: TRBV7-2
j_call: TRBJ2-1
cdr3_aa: CASSADRGNNEQFF

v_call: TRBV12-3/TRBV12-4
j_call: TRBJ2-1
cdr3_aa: CASSLDRNNEQFF

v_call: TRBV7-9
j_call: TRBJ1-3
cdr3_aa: CASSLVSGKGNTIYF

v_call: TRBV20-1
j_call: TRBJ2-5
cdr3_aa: CSARDLAGETQYF

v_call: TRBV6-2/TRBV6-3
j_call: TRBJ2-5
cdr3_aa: CASSYSLGSGAETQYF

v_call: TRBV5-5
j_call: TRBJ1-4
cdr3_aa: CASSFRVATNEKLFF

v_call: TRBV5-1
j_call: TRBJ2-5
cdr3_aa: CASSLRQGRIEETQYF

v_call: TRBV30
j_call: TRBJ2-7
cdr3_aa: CAWSAGQGYEQYF

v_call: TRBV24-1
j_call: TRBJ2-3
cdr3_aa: CATSDPIDRTDTQYF

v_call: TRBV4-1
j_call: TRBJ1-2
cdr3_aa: CASTPSKGNNYGYTF

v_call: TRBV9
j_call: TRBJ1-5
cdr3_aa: CASSVAPVSNQPQHF

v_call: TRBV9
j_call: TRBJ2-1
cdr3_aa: CASSVGGLAGDEQFF

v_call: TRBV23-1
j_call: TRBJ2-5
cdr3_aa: CASSQWGTGNCGTQYF

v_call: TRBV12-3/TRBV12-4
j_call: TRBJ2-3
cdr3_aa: CASSSREPDTQYF

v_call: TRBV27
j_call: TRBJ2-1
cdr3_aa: CASSSRATSGRPAYNEQFF

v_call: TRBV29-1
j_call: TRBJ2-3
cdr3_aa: CSVGTPDTQYF

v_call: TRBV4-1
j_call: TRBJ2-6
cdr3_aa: CASSQGVLRVGANVLTF

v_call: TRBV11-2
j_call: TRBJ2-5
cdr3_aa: CASSFSGGAQETQYF

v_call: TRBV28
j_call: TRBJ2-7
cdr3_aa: CASRFRHIGEQYF

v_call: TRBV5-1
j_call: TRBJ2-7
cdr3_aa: CASSYLGDAYEQYF

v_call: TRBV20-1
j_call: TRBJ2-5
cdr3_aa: CSPGQGGETQYF

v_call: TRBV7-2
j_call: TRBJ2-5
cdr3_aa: CASSLSATQETQYF

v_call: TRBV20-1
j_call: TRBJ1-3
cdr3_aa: CSAAPGQGYSGNTIYF

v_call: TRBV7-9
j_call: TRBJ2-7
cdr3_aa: CASSLGGEQGEEQYF

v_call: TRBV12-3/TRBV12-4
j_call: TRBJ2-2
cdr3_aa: CASRLAPNTGELFF

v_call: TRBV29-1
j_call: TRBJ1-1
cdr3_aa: CSVADRGRVSTEAFF

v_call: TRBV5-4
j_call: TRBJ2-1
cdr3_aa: CASSFLDGVNEQFF

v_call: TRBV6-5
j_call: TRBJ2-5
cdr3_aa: CASSYPGQGQETQYF

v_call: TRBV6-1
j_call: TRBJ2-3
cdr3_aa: CASSPTHGSTDTQYF

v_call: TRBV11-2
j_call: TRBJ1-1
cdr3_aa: CASSFSSYTEAFF

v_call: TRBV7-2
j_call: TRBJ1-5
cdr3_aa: CASRSHSGGQPQHF

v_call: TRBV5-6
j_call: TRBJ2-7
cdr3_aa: CASSFWVTYYEQYF

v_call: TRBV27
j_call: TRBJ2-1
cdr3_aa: CATTRLGHYNEQFF

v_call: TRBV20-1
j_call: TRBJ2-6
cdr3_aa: CSARLSWTASSGANVLTF

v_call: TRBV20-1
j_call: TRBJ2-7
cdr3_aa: CSAKGTASYEQYF

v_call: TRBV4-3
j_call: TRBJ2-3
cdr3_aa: CASSQVTGVEDTQYF

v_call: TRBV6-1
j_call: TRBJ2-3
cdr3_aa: CASKGGSTDTQYF

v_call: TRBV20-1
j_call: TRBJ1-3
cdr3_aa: CSASRGQSGNTIYF

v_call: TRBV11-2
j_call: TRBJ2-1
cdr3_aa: CASSHPGGSGEQFF

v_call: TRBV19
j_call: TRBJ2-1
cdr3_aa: CASSIAGQNEQFF

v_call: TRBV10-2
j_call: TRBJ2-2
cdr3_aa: CASKALTPGELFF

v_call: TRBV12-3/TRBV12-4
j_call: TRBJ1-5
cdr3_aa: CASSPYSDSNQPQHF

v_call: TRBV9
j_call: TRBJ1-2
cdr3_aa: CASSSLAGQYGYTF

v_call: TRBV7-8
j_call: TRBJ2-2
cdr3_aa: CASSLASVYTGELFF

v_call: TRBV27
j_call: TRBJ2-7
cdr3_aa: CASSLGLAGVREQYF